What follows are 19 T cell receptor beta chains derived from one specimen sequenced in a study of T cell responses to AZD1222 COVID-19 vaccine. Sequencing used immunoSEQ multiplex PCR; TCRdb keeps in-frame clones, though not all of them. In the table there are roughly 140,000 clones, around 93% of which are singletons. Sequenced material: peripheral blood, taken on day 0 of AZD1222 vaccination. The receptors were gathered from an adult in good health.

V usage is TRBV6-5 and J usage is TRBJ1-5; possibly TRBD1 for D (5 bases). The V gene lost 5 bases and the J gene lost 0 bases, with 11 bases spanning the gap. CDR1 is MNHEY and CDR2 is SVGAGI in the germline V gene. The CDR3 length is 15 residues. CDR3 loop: CASSTGTLSNQPQHF. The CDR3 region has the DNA TGTGCCAGCAGTACCGGGACGCTTAGCAATCAGCCCCAGCATTTT.

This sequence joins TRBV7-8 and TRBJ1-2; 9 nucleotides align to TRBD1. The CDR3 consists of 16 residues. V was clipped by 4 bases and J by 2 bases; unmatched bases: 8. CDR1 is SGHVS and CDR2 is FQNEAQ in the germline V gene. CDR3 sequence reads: CASSSRTGDGNYGYTF. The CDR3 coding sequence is TGTGCCAGCAGCTCTCGGACAGGGGATGGGAACTATGGCTACACCTTC.

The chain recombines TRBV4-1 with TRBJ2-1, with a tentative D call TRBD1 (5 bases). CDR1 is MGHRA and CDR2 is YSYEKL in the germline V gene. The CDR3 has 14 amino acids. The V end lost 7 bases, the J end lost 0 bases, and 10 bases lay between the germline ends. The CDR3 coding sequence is TGCGCCAGCAAGGGGCCAGACTCCTACAATGAGCAGTTCTTC. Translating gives CASKGPDSYNEQFF.

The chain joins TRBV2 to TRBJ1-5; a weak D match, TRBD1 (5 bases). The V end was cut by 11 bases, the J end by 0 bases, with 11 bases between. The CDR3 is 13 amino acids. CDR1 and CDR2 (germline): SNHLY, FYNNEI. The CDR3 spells CAGSGDSNQPQHF. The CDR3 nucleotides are TGTGCCGGATCGGGGGATAGCAATCAGCCCCAGCATTTT.

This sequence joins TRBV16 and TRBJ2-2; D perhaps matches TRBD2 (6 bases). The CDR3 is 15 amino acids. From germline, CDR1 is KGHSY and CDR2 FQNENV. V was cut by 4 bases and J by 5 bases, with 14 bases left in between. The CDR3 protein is CASSRSSESTGELFF. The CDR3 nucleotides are TGTGCCAGCAGCCGCTCTAGCGAAAGTACCGGGGAGCTGTTTTTT.

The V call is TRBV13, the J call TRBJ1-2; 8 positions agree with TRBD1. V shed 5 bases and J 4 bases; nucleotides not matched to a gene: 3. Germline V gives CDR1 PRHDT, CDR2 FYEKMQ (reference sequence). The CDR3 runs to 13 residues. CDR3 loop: CASSPGGAYGYTF. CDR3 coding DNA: TGTGCCAGCAGCCCAGGGGGCGCCTATGGCTACACCTTC.

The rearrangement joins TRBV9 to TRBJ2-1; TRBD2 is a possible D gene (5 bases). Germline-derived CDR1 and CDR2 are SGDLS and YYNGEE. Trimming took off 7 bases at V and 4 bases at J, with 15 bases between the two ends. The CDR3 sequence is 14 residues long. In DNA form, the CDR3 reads TGTGCCAGCTCAAATCAACGGGGTTACAATGAGCAGTTCTTC. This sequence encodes CASSNQRGYNEQFF. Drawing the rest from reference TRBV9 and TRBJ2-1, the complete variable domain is DSGVTQTPKHLITATGQRVTLRCSPRSGDLSVYWYQQSLDQGLQFLIQYYNGEERAKGNILERFSAQQFPDLHSELNLSSLELGDSALYFCASSNQRGYNEQFFGPGTRLTVL.

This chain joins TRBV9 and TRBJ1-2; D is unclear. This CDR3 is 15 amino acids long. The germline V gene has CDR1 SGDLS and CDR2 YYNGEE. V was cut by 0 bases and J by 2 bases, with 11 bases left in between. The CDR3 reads CASSVAELPNYGYTF. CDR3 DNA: TGTGCCAGCAGCGTAGCCGAACTACCCAACTATGGCTACACCTTC.

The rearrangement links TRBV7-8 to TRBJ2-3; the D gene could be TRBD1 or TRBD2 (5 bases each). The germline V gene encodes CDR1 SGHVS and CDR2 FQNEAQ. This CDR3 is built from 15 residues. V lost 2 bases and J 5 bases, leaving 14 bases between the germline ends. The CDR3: CASSLPGPHEDTQYF. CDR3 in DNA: TGTGCCAGCAGCTTACCGGGGCCGCATGAAGATACGCAGTATTTT.

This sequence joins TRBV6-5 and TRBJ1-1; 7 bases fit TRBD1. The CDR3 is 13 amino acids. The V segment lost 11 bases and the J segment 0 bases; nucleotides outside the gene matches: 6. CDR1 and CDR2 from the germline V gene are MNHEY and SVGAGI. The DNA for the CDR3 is TGTGCCGCTTCAACAGGGGTGAACACTGAAGCTTTCTTT. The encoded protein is CAASTGVNTEAFF.

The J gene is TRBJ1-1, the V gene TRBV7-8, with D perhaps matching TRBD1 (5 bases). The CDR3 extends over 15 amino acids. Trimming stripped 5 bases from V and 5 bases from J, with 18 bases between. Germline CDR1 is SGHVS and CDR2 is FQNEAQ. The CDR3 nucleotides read TGTGCCAGCAGCCGAGAACCGGGACGGTTGACTGAAGCTTTCTTT. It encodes CASSREPGRLTEAFF. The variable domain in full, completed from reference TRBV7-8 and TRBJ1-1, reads GAGVSQSPRYKVAKRGQDVALRCDPISGHVSLFWYQQALGQGPEFLTYFQNEAQLDKSGLPSDRFFAERPEGSVSTLKIQRTQQEDSAVYLCASSREPGRLTEAFFGQGTRLTVV.

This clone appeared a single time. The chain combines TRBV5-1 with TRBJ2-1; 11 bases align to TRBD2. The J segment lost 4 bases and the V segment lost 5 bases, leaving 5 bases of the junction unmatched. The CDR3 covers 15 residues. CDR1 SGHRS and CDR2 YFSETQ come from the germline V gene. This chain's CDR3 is CASRIAGGPYNEQFF. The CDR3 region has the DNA TGCGCCAGCAGAATAGCGGGGGGGCCTTACAATGAGCAGTTCTTC.

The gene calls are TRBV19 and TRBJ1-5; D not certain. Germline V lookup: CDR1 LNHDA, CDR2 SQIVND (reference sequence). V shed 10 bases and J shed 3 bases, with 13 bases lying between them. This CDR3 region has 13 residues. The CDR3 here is CATSRDYNQPQHF. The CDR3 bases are TGTGCCACCTCCCGGGATTACAATCAGCCCCAGCATTTT.

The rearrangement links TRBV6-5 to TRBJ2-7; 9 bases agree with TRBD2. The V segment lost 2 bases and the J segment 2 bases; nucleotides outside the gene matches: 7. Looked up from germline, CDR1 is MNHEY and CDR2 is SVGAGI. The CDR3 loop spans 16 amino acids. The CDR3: CASSYLLAGNTYEQYF. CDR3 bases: TGTGCCAGCAGTTACCTTCTAGCGGGGAATACCTACGAGCAGTACTTC.

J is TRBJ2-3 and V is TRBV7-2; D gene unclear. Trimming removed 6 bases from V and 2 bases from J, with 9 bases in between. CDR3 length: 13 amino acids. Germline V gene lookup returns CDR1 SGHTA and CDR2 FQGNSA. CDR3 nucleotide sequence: TGTGCCAGCAGGGCGGTCCTCACAGATACGCAGTATTTT. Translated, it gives CASRAVLTDTQYF.

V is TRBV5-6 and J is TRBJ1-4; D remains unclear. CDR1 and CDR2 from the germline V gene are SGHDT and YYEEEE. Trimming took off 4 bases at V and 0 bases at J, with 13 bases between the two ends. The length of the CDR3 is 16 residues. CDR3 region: CASSRTPTATNEKLFF. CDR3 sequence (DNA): TGTGCCAGCAGCCGTACCCCAACAGCAACTAATGAAAAACTGTTTTTT.

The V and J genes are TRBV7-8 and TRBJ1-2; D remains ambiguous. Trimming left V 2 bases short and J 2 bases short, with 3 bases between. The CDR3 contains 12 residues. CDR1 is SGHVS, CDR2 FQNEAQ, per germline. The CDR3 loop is CASSLNNYGYTF. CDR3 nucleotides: TGTGCCAGCAGCTTAAACAACTATGGCTACACCTTC. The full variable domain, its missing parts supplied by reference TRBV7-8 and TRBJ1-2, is GAGVSQSPRYKVAKRGQDVALRCDPISGHVSLFWYQQALGQGPEFLTYFQNEAQLDKSGLPSDRFFAERPEGSVSTLKIQRTQQEDSAVYLCASSLNNYGYTFGSGTRLTVV.

Here the CDR3 DNA reads TGTGCCAGCTCTAGGACAGGTCCAGGCTCCTACGAGCAGTACTTC. Its translation: CASSRTGPGSYEQYF. The J gene is TRBJ2-7, the V gene TRBV27, with 7 bases matching TRBD1. V trimming: 8 bases; J trimming: 0 bases; junction bases outside the gene matches: 10. Germline loops: CDR1 MNHEY, CDR2 SMNVEV (reference sequence). The CDR3 has 15 amino acids.

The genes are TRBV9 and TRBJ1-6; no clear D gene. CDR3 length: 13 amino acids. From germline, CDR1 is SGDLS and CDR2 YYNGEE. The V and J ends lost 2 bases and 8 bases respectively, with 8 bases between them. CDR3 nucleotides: TGTGCCAGCAGCGTCGGTGTAGATTCACCCCTCCACTTT. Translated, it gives CASSVGVDSPLHF.